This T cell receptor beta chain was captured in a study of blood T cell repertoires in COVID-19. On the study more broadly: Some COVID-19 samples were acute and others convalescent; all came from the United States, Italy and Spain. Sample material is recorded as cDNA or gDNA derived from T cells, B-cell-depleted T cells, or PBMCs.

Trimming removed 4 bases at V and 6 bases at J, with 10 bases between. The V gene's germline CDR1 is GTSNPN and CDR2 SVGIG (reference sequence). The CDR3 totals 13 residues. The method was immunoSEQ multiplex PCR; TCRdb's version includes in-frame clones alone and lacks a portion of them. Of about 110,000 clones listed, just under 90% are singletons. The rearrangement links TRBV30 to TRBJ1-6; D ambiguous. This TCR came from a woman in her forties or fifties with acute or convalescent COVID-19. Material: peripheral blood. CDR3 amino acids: CAWKLTSNSPLHF. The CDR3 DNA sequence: TGTGCCTGGAAATTAACAAGTAATTCACCCCTCCACTTT.